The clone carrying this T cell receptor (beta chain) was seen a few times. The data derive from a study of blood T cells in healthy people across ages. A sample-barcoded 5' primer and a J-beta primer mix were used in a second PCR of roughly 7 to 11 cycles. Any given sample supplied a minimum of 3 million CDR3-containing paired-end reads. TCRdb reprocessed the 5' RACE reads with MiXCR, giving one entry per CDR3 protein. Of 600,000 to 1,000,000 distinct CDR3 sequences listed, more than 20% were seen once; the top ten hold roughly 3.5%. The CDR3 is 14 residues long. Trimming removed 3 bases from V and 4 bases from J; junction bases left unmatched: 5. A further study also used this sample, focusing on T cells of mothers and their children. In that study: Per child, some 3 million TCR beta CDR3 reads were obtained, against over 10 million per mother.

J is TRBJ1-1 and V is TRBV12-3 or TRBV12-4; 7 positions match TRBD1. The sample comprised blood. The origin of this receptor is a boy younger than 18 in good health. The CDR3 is CASSFRPGGTEAFF. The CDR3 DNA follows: TGTGCCAGCAGTTTTAGACCAGGGGGCACTGAAGCTTTCTTT.